This TCR beta chain was sequenced during a study of blood T cell repertoires in COVID-19. Study-level background: Spain, Italy and the United States supplied samples that represented acute and convalescent COVID-19.

CDR1 is SGHKS and CDR2 is YYEKEE in the germline V gene (reference sequence). The V gene lost 4 bases and the J gene lost 5 bases, with 21 bases spanning the gap. The CDR3 contains 16 residues. Original analysis: Counts of nucleated cells, estimated from reference gene primer amplification, were obtained. Sequencing used immunoSEQ multiplex PCR; TCRdb keeps in-frame clones, though not all of them. V and J calls and clone size are as listed in that table; D and trimming were resolved from the DNA. The data contain 90,000 to 120,000 clones, 75% to 95% of them singletons. The chain has TRBV5-5 and TRBJ1-1; D might be TRBD1 (5 bases). The sequencing input was peripheral blood. This sequence was found in a woman under 40 with acute or convalescent COVID-19. CDR3: CASSPRTQGMGTEAFF. CDR3 DNA: TGTGCCAGCAGCCCCCGAACGCAGGGCATGGGAACTGAAGCTTTCTTT.